The source of this TCR beta chain is a study of long-term antiretroviral therapy in people with HIV (dated by TCRdb to 2022 to 2024). About the study as a whole: The earliest samples were collected about a decade before the 2015 WHO recommendation for immediate ART, when ART was typically delayed until CD4 counts fell. Whether ART initiation and durable HIV suppression were associated with changes in peripheral blood TRB repertoire composition and diversity was tested in a retrospective serial study. A total of about 190 cryopreserved PBMC samples were contributed to the cohort by 30 adults with confirmed HIV infection, with samples collected serially over a mean of roughly six years (range 1-12). Of the approximately 32 participants with HIV, more than 10 were female. No cross-contamination during QIAcube processing was shown when test extractions of a monoclonal T-cell line were performed alongside about 30 polyclonal samples.

V is pared back by 4 bases and J by 7 bases, with 13 bases lying between the germline termini. The CDR3 starts with the cysteine, ends with the phenylalanine, and has 13 residues. The DNA shown is the 39-base CDR3, in frame from base 1. Reading the germline V gene gives CDR1 SGHTA and CDR2 FQGNSA. Overall results and qualifications from the work: ART initiation was associated with a significant increase in TRB diversity, but diversity stayed significantly below transplant donor controls even after long-term ART. Inferences about post-ART repertoire changes were limited because no data were available on ART adherence, viral resistance or therapy changes. Because pre-ART samples had limited cell numbers, profiling was done on unsorted PBMC rather than on sorted CD4+ and CD8+ T cells. The samples were dated from about 2004 to 2017, and the ART regimens that were used may be less effective than current ART regimens. HIV repertoires had narrower CDR3 length ranges than controls, and the network structure suggested an antigen-experienced repertoire that shifted only slightly toward naive after ART. Expanded TRB clones identified before ART initiation dominated the repertoire across all time points, though the dominance fluctuated and decreased in many PLHIV after ART. Owing to limited PBMC availability, only the TCR beta chain was sequenced, without alpha chain pairing.

On this clone itself: The clone's antigen remains unknown. Base qualities are not recorded, but no much larger clone differs from it by a single base.

Sequencing of the TRB variable region was done with the immunoSEQ hsTCRB v3.0 assay at survey level resolution. The targeted TRB sequencing depth was about 40,000-55,000 T-cell genomes per sample. An Illumina MiSeq with a v3 150-cycle kit was used to sequence the pooled TRB libraries. The original pipeline was this. Repertoire analysis ran in R within a reproducible Nextflow workflow covering QC, data transformation and analysis. LymphoSeq2, an R package for exploring AIRR-Seq data, was used to implement custom analyses. After excluding a handful of samples that yielded fewer than 5000 total TRB sequences, 188 HIV repertoires remained for analysis. Among the 180 to 200 HIV repertoires that were kept, 59 were collected before ART initiation and roughly 130 were collected after ART initiation. Each repertoire was downsampled to 5000 TRB nucleotide sequences, and summary statistics were averaged across 100 downsampling iterations. The analysis kept only TRB sequences whose CDR3 regions were at least seven amino acids long. Diversity was measured with a Shannon entropy-derived clonality score and the Gini coefficient. In the repertoire networks, any two of the top 5000 CDR3 amino acid sequences were linked whenever the two sequences differed by an edit distance of one. For TRB CDR3 amino acid sequences, antigen specificity groups and MHC restriction were predicted with GLIPH2. To flag known associations with CMV, EBV, HIV or tissue antigens, CDR3 amino acid sequences were compared against VDJdb and McPAS-TCR. Pre-ART, post-ART and control groups were compared with Wilcoxon signed-rank tests and Holm-Bonferroni correction. TCRdb carries this immuneACCESS record with in-frame sequences only. Its versions omit some clonotypes, under half of them owing to an unresolved V gene in the studies checked, with the rest unexplained. D and trimming come from the DNA, and the V and J calls and clone size come from that table. The sample table records about 17,000 clones; 80% to 95% of these occur just once. Under 15% of the sample belongs to the ten largest clones.

To be included, a participant needed at least one PBMC sample from before ART initiation plus at least two post-ART samples. Treatment was received in the United States of America by all participants with HIV. Before DNA extraction, cryopreserved samples of roughly 0.85-10 million PBMC were thawed and washed. At the time of the earliest PBMC sample for each participant with HIV, ages ranged from roughly 20 to 54 years. Per participant, PBMC samples came from 1-4 timepoints prior to ART initiation and 2-8 timepoints following ART initiation, for a median of 7 samples. Serial HIV viral load, CD4+ T-cell count, ART history and demographic data were obtained for every participant. Genomic DNA was extracted from unsorted PBMC with a Qiagen kit on a QIAcube, processed in batches of 12 samples.

The TCR was taken from a woman aged 40 to 55 with HIV. The sample in question was unsorted PBMCs, obtained 0.6 years after starting antiretroviral therapy. The V and J genes are TRBV7-2 and TRBJ1-2; the D gene is unclear. This receptor carries the CDR3 CASSSRDLSGYTF. The nucleotide sequence is given as TGTGCCAGCAGCTCGAGAGACCTATCTGGCTACACCTTC.